Following are 2 T cell receptor beta chains from one sample sequenced in a study of early T cells in non-severe SARS-CoV-2 infection. Using its own MiXCR run on the 5' RACE reads, TCRdb lists one record per CDR3 protein. The sample records under 70,000 distinct CDR3 sequences, 5.9% being singletons. The sample in question was whole blood, obtained at baseline. The receptors stem from an adult who was a healthcare worker with PCR-confirmed SARS-CoV-2 infection or an uninfected control (not recorded which).

This clonotype was recorded many times. The genes are TRBV7-9 and TRBJ2-1; the match to TRBD2 covers 7 bases. V was pared by 3 bases and J by 8 bases, with 4 bases of the junction left unmatched. The germline gives CDR1 SEHNR, CDR2 FQNEAQ (reference sequence). There are 13 residues in the CDR3. The CDR3 is CASSFTSEHEQFF. CDR3 DNA sequence: TGTGCCAGCAGCTTTACTAGCGAACATGAGCAGTTCTTC.

The chain uses TRBV9 and TRBJ2-7, with 14 bases identical to TRBD2. In germline, CDR1 is SGDLS, CDR2 YYNGEE. The CDR3 has 18 amino acids. J was trimmed by 0 bases and V by 4 bases; bases with no gene match: 9. CDR3 loop: CASSPGQGTSGSSYEQYF. DNA of the CDR3: TGTGCCAGCAGCCCGGGACAGGGGACTAGCGGGAGCTCCTACGAGCAGTACTTC.